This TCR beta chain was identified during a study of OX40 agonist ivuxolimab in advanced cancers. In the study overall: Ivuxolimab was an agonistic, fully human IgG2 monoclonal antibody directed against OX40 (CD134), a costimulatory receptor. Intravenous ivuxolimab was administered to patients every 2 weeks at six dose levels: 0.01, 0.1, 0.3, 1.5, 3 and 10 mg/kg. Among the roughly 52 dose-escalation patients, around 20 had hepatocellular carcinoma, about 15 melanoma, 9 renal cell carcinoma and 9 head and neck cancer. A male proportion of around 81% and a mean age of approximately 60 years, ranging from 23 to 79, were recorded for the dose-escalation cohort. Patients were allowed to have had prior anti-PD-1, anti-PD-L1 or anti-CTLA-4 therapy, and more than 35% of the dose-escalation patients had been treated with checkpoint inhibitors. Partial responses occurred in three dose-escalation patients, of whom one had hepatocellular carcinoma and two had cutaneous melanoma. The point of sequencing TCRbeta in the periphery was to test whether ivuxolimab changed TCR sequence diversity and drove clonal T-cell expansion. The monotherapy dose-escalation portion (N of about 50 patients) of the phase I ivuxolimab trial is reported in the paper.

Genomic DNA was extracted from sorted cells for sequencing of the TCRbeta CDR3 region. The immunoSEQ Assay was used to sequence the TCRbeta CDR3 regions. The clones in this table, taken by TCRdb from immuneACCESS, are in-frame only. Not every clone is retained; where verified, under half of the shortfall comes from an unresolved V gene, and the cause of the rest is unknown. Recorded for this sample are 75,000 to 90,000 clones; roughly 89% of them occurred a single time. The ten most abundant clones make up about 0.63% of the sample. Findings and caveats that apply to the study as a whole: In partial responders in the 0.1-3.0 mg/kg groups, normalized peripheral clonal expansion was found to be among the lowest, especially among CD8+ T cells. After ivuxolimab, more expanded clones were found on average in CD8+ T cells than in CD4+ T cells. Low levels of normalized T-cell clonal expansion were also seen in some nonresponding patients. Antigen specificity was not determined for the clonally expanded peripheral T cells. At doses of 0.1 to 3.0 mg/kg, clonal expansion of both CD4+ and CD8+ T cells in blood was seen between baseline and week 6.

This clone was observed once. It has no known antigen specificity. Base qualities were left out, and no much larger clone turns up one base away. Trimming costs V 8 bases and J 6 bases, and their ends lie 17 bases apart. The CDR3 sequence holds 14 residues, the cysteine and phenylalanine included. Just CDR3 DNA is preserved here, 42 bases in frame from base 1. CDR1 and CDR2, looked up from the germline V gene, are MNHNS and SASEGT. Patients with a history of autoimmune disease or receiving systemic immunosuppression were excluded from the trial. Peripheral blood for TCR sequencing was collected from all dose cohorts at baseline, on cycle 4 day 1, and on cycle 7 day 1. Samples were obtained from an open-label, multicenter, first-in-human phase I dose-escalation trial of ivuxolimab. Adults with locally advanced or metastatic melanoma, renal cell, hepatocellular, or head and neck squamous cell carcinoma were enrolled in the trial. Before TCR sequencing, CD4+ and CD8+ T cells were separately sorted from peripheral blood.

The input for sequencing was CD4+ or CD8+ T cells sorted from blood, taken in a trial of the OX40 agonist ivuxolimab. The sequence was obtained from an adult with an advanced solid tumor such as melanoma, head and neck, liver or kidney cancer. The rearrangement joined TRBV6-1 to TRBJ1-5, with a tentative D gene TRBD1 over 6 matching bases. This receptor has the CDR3 CASSKEQGTQPQHF. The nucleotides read TGTGCCAGCTCCAAGGAACAGGGCACTCAGCCCCAGCATTTT.